The 19 T cell receptor beta chains given below trace back to one sample, sequenced in a study of control samples from healthy donors and cancer patients. Profiling relied on immunoSEQ multiplex PCR, and the TCRdb table lists in-frame clones only, not all of them. The sample contains approximately 170,000 clones, 85% to 90% of which appear only once. Material for sequencing was blood. The receptors stem from a young woman in good health.

The chain combines TRBV28 with TRBJ1-4; D may be TRBD1 (5 bases). Germline V gene data show CDR1 as MDHEN and CDR2 as SYDVKM. Trimming cost V 2 bases and J 7 bases, with 11 bases left between them. The CDR3 runs to 14 residues. In DNA form, the CDR3 reads TGTGCCAGCAGTTTAGGGGGGGAAGGTGAAAAACTGTTTTTT. Translated, it gives CASSLGGEGEKLFF. The full variable domain, rest sourced from reference TRBV28 and TRBJ1-4, is DVKVTQSSRYLVKRTGEKVFLECVQDMDHENMFWYRQDPGLGLRLIYFSYDVKMKEKGDIPEGYSVSREKKERFSLILESASTNQTSMYLCASSLGGEGEKLFFGSGTQLSVL.

The chain has TRBV7-9 and TRBJ1-1; D is uncertain. CDR3 length: 13 amino acids. Germline V gives CDR1 SEHNR, CDR2 FQNEAQ (reference sequence). Trimming shortened V by 1 base and J by 3 bases, and 6 bases separated the two germline ends. CDR3: CASSLGIDTEAFF. In DNA, the CDR3 is TGTGCCAGCAGCTTAGGGATAGACACTGAAGCTTTCTTT. Looking up the rest from reference TRBV7-9 and TRBJ1-1 gives the full variable domain: DTGVSQNPRHKITKRGQNVTFRCDPISEHNRLYWYRQTLGQGPEFLTYFQNEAQLEKSRLLSDRFSAERPKGSFSTLEIQRTEQGDSAMYLCASSLGIDTEAFFGQGTRLTVV.

The rearrangement links TRBV5-8 to TRBJ1-1, with D perhaps matching TRBD1 (5 bases). The CDR3 has 17 residues. Germline assignment: CDR1 SGHTS and CDR2 YDEGEE. The germline V and J ends were trimmed by 0 bases and 3 bases, with 18 bases remaining between them. This CDR3 is CASSLVSWSKGDTEAFF. The CDR3 DNA follows: TGTGCCAGCAGCTTGGTTTCATGGTCCAAAGGGGACACTGAAGCTTTCTTT.

The chain has TRBV13 and TRBJ1-2; 9 nucleotides agree with TRBD1. The germline gives CDR1 PRHDT, CDR2 FYEKMQ (reference sequence). This CDR3 has 17 residues. Trimming at V came to 0 bases and at J to 10 bases, leaving 15 bases not matched to a gene. The DNA of the CDR3 is TGTGCCAGCAGCTTAGGCCTCATGCGGACAGGGGTTGGAGACTACACCTTC. As protein: CASSLGLMRTGVGDYTF.

This clone was detected once. This chain joins TRBV30 and TRBJ1-2; D might be TRBD1 (5 bases). Trimming shortened V by 8 bases and J by 6 bases, and 19 bases separated the two germline ends. The CDR3 loop spans 13 amino acids. The germline V gene encodes CDR1 GTSNPN and CDR2 SVGIG (reference sequence). CDR3 residues: CARQRTGEDGYTF. In DNA form, the CDR3 reads TGTGCCAGACAGAGAACGGGGGAGGATGGCTACACCTTC.

The rearrangement joins TRBV29-1 to TRBJ1-4; TRBD1 matches 10 bases. The germline V gene has CDR1 SQVTM and CDR2 ANQGSEA. The CDR3 extends over 16 amino acids. Trimming at V came to 7 bases and at J to 0 bases, leaving 8 bases not matched to a gene. Here the CDR3 reads CSASRDRGSTNEKLFF. CDR3 bases: TGCAGCGCTTCCCGGGACAGGGGATCAACTAATGAAAAACTGTTTTTT.

The V and J genes are TRBV19 and TRBJ2-6, with TRBD2 as a possible D gene (6 bases). Germline V lookup: CDR1 LNHDA, CDR2 SQIVND (reference sequence). V gave up 2 bases and J gave up 2 bases, with 7 bases separating them. The CDR3 is made up of 15 amino acids. The DNA of the CDR3 is TGTGCCAGTAGTATATGGGGGGCTGGGGCCAACGTCCTGACTTTC. Translated, it gives CASSIWGAGANVLTF. Drawing the rest from reference TRBV19 and TRBJ2-6, the complete variable domain is DGGITQSPKYLFRKEGQNVTLSCEQNLNHDAMYWYRQDPGQGLRLIYYSQIVNDFQKGDIAEGYSVSREKKESFPLTVTSAQKNPTAFYLCASSIWGAGANVLTFGAGSRLTVL.

The chain uses TRBV2 and TRBJ2-7; D is ambiguous. CDR3 size: 11 residues. Trimming pared 11 bases from V and 4 bases from J, leaving 12 bases between. CDR1 and CDR2 from the germline V gene are SNHLY and FYNNEI. In nucleotides, the CDR3 is TGTGCCTCCGGAACGATGTACGAGCAGTACTTC. Protein: CASGTMYEQYF.

The CDR3 spells CAVEGNQPQHF. CDR3 DNA sequence: TGTGCGGTTGAGGGGAATCAGCCCCAGCATTTT. The chain joins TRBV28 to TRBJ1-5; D perhaps matches TRBD1 (5 bases). This CDR3 region has 11 residues. Germline lookup yields CDR1 MDHEN and CDR2 SYDVKM. Full variable domain (missing parts from reference TRBV28 and TRBJ1-5): DVKVTQSSRYLVKRTGEKVFLECVQDMDHENMFWYRQDPGLGLRLIYFSYDVKMKEKGDIPEGYSVSREKKERFSLILESASTNQTSMYLCAVEGNQPQHFGDGTRLSIL.

The chain recombines TRBV5-4 with TRBJ2-1, with 8 bases aligning to TRBD2. Germline trimming cut 0 bases from V and 8 bases from J; bases unmatched to any gene: 4. CDR1 SGHNT and CDR2 YYREEE come from the germline V gene (reference sequence). The CDR3 length is 14 residues. This CDR3 is CASSLAMRGDEQFF. The DNA of the CDR3 is TGTGCCAGCAGCTTGGCTATGCGGGGGGATGAGCAGTTCTTC.

The genes are TRBV10-1 and TRBJ1-1; D may be TRBD1 (5 bases). Trimming removed 4 bases from V and 6 bases from J, with 15 bases in between. Germline V CDR1 and CDR2: WNHNN, SYGVQD (reference sequence). CDR3 size: 14 residues. The CDR3 loop is CASSGGRGSAEAFF. The CDR3 DNA reads as TGCGCCAGCAGTGGCGGAAGGGGCTCAGCTGAAGCTTTCTTT.

This clone was detected only a few times. The chain is built from TRBV11-2 and TRBJ2-7, with TRBD2 identical over 12 bases. The CDR3 runs to 16 residues. V lost 1 base, J lost 3 bases, and 4 bases stayed unmatched. Germline CDR1 is SGHAT and CDR2 is FQNNGV. CDR3 nucleotides: TGTGCCAGCAGCTTAGGACGGACTAGCGGGATCTACGAGCAGTACTTC. This sequence encodes CASSLGRTSGIYEQYF.

To note about this clone: The same CDR3 can be traced to other DNA sequences in this sample. The chain recombines TRBV6-5 with TRBJ2-1, with 10 bases aligning to TRBD2. Germline V gives CDR1 MNHEY, CDR2 SVGAGI. Germline trimming cut 6 bases from V and 8 bases from J; bases unmatched to any gene: 10. This CDR3 spans 15 amino acids. In nucleotides, the CDR3 is TGTGCCAGCAGAAGTGCGAGCGGGGGGGTCTATGAGCAGTTCTTC. Translated: CASRSASGGVYEQFF.

The chain joins TRBV4-1 to TRBJ2-3, with 7 positions matching TRBD2. Germline values: CDR1 MGHRA, CDR2 YSYEKL. This CDR3 contains 16 residues. V shed 4 bases and J 0 bases; nucleotides not matched to a gene: 7. CDR3 sequence: CASSRDGGGSTDTQYF. In nucleotides, the CDR3 is TGCGCCAGCAGCCGCGACGGCGGGGGAAGCACAGATACGCAGTATTTT.

The genes are TRBV19 and TRBJ1-4; 10 bases match TRBD1. With 3 bases clipped from V and 6 bases from J, the junction kept 4 bases outside the gene matches. The CDR3 extends over 15 amino acids. Germline CDR1 reads LNHDA; CDR2 reads SQIVND (reference sequence). The CDR3 here is CASSMSGTGDEKLFF. The CDR3 DNA reads as TGTGCCAGTAGTATGTCGGGGACAGGGGATGAAAAACTGTTTTTT. Using reference TRBV19 and TRBJ1-4 for the parts outside the CDR3, the full variable domain is DGGITQSPKYLFRKEGQNVTLSCEQNLNHDAMYWYRQDPGQGLRLIYYSQIVNDFQKGDIAEGYSVSREKKESFPLTVTSAQKNPTAFYLCASSMSGTGDEKLFFGSGTQLSVL.

The chain has TRBV3-1 (or the pseudogene TRBV3-2) and TRBJ1-6, with a weak D call TRBD1 (5 bases). Germline lookup yields CDR1 LGHDT and CDR2 YNNKEL (reference sequence). V lost 0 bases to trimming and J lost 10 bases, with 13 bases between them. This CDR3 has 15 residues. This chain's CDR3 is CASSQDMWGISPLHF. Written as DNA, the CDR3 is TGTGCCAGCAGCCAAGATATGTGGGGGATCTCACCCCTCCACTTT.

This clone was seen a few times. In the same sample, other DNA sequences code for this CDR3. The chain combines TRBV12-3 or TRBV12-4 with TRBJ1-2, with D uncertain. This CDR3 is built from 13 residues. V lost 4 bases to trimming and J lost 8 bases, with 14 bases between them. The DNA for the CDR3 is TGTGCCAGCAGTTCAGACCGTGCCGGGGGCTACACCTTC. It is translated as CASSSDRAGGYTF.

The gene calls are TRBV19 and TRBJ2-2; 7 bases fit TRBD1. This CDR3 contains 14 residues. V shed 5 bases, J shed 4 bases, and the junction held 4 bases outside the gene matches. Germline V CDR1 and CDR2: LNHDA, SQIVND (reference sequence). CDR3 bases: TGTGCCAGTAGTTGGGGGACAGTCACCGGGGAGCTGTTTTTT. Its translation: CASSWGTVTGELFF.

The V call is TRBV11-2, the J call TRBJ2-1; perhaps TRBD2 as D (5 bases). The germline V gene has CDR1 SGHAT and CDR2 FQNNGV. V shed 3 bases and J shed 0 bases, with 12 bases lying between them. The CDR3 sequence is 16 residues long. CDR3 bases: TGTGCCAGCAGCTTCCCCGGACTCATCTCCTACAATGAGCAGTTCTTC. Translated: CASSFPGLISYNEQFF.